This T cell receptor beta chain was recorded in a study of blood T cell repertoires in COVID-19. Study summary: From the United States, Italy and Spain came samples of acute and convalescent COVID-19.

Only in-frame clones appear in the TCRdb table, and some are missing; sequencing was by immunoSEQ multiplex PCR. Of about 48,000 clones listed, about 83% are singletons. Germline CDR1 MNHNY, CDR2 SVGAGI (reference sequence). V lost 2 bases and J 12 bases, leaving 9 bases between the germline ends. CDR3 length: 11 residues. This TCR derives from a woman in her fifties or sixties with acute or convalescent COVID-19. Sequenced input: peripheral blood. The chain uses TRBV6-6 and TRBJ2-3, with D unclear. The CDR3 sequence: CASSYSNFQYF. DNA for the CDR3: TGTGCCAGCAGTTACAGCAATTTCCAGTATTTT.